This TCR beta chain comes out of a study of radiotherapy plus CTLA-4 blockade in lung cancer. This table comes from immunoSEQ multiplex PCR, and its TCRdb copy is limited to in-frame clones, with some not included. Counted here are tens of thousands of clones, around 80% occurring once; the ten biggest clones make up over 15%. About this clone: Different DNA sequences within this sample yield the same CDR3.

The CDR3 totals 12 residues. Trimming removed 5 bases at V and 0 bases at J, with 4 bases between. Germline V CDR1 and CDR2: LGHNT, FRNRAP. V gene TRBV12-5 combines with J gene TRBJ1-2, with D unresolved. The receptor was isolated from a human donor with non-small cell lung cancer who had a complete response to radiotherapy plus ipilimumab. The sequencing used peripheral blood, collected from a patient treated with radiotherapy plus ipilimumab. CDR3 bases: TGTGCTAGTGGTCAGTCTAACTATGGCTACACCTTC. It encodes CASGQSNYGYTF.